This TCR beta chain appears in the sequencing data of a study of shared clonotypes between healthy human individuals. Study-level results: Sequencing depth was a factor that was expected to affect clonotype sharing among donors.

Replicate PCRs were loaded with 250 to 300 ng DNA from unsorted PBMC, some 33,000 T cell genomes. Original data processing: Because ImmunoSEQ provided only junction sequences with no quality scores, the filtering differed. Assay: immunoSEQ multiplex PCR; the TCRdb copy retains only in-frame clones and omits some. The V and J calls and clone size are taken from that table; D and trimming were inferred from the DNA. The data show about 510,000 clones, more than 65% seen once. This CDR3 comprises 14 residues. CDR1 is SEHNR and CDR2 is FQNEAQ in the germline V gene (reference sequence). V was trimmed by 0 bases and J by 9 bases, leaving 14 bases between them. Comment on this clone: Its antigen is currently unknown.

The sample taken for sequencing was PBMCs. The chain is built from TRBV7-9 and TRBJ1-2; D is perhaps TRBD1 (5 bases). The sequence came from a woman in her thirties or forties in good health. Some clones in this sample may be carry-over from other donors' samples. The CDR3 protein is CASSLAAGLVSYTF. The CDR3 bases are TGTGCCAGCAGCTTAGCGGCAGGGTTGGTGAGCTACACCTTC.